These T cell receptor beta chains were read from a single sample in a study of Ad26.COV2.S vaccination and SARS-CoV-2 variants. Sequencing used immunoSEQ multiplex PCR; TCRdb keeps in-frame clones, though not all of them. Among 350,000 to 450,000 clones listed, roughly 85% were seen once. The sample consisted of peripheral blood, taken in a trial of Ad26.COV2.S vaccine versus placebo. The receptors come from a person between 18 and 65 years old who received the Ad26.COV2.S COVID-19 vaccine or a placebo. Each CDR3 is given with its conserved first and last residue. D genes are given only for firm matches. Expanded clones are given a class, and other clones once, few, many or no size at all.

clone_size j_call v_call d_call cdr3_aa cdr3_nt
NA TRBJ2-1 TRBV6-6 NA CASSYSFNEQFF TGTGCCAGCAGTTACTCCTTTAATGAGCAGTTCTTC
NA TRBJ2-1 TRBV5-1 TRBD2 CASRGLVDEQFF TGCGCCTCCCGTGGACTAGTCGATGAGCAGTTCTTC
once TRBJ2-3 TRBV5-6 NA CASSLDPIGGTQYF TGTGCCAGCAGCTTGGACCCAATCGGGGGTACGCAGTATTTT
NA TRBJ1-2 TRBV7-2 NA CASIWDPYSNGYTF TGTGCCAGCATATGGGACCCGTACTCAAATGGCTACACCTTC
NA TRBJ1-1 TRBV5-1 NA CASSLPGGGMNTEAFF TGCGCCAGCAGCTTGCCAGGAGGGGGGATGAACACTGAAGCTTTCTTT
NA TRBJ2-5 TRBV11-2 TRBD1 CASSSYRDRTETQYF TGTGCCAGCAGCTCTTACCGGGACAGGACGGAGACCCAGTACTTC
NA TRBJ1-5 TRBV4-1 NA CASSQEQFPNQPQHF TGCGCCAGCAGCCAAGAACAATTTCCCAATCAGCCCCAGCATTTT
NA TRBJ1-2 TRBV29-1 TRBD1 CSVGGGGSRYGYTF TGCAGCGTTGGGGGAGGGGGCTCTCGGTATGGCTACACCTTC
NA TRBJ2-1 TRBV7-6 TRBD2 CASSLGSGGSEQFF TGTGCCAGCAGCTTAGGTAGCGGGGGGTCTGAGCAGTTCTTC
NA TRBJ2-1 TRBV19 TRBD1 CASSWGQSYNEQFF TGTGCCAGTAGTTGGGGACAGTCCTACAATGAGCAGTTCTTC
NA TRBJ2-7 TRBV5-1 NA CASSLGPGEQYF TGCGCCAGCAGCTTGGGGCCAGGAGAGCAGTACTTC
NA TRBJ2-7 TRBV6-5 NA CASSYGAAGYEQYF TGTGCCAGCAGTTACGGGGCCGCGGGGTACGAGCAGTACTTC
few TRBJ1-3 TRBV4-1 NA CASSLRTFSSGNTIYF TGCGCCAGCAGCCTCCGAACCTTTAGCTCTGGAAACACCATATATTTT
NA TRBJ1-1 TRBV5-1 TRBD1 CASSPGTGSNTEAFF TGCGCCAGCAGTCCCGGGACAGGTTCGAACACTGAAGCTTTCTTT
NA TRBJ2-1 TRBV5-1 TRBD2 CASSLGLAASYNEQFF TGCGCCAGCAGCTTGGGACTAGCGGCGTCCTACAATGAGCAGTTCTTC
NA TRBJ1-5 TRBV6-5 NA CASRQDGPNQPQHF TGTGCCAGCAGACAGGACGGACCCAATCAGCCCCAGCATTTT
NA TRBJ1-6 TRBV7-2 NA CASSQLTGVRSPLHF TGTGCCAGCAGCCAGCTCACCGGGGTCCGATCACCCCTCCACTTT
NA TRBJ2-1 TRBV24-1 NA CATSDVNSYNEQFF TGTGCCACCAGTGATGTAAACTCCTACAATGAGCAGTTCTTC
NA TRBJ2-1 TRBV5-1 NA CASSPAWGSYNEQFF TGCGCCAGCAGCCCGGCGTGGGGCTCCTACAATGAGCAGTTCTTC
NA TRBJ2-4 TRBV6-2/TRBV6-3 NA CASSWDGGMRNIQYF TGTGCCAGCAGTTGGGACGGAGGAATGAGGAACATTCAGTACTTC
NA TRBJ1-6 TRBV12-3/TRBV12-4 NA CASRGQNNSPLHF TGTGCCAGCAGGGGGCAGAATAATTCACCCCTCCACTTT
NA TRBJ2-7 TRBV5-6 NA CASSFSTLGGRAYEQYF TGTGCCAGCAGCTTTTCTACCCTTGGGGGAAGGGCCTACGAGCAGTACTTC
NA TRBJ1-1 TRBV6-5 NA CASSYSTGMDTEAFF TGTGCCAGCAGTTACTCTACAGGGATGGACACTGAAGCTTTCTTT
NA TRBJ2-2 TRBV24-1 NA CATSAPGGTGELFF TGTGCCACCAGTGCCCCCGGCGGCACCGGGGAGCTGTTTTTT
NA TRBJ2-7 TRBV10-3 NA CASKGRISYEQYF TGTGCCAGCAAGGGACGGATATCCTACGAGCAGTACTTC
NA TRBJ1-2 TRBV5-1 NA CASQGAMTNYGYTF TGCGCCAGCCAAGGGGCAATGACCAACTATGGCTACACCTTC
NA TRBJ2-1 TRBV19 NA CASRDWSSYNEQFF TGTGCCAGTAGGGACTGGAGCTCCTACAATGAGCAGTTCTTC
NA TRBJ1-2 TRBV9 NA CASSGGRIINYGYTF TGTGCCAGCAGCGGTGGACGGATCATTAACTATGGCTACACCTTC
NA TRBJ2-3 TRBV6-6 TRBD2 CASIEPGGGKPDTQYF TGTGCCAGCATAGAACCCGGGGGGGGGAAGCCAGATACGCAGTATTTT
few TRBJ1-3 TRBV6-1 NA CASSELGTGNTIYF TGTGCCAGCAGTGAGTTAGGGACAGGAAACACCATATATTTT
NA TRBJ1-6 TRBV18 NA CASSRTSGDSDGSYNSPLHF TGTGCCAGCTCACGAACCTCCGGGGATTCGGATGGCTCCTATAATTCACCCCTCCACTTT
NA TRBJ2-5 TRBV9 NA CASSAGTPRGETQYF TGTGCCAGCAGCGCCGGGACCCCCCGGGGGGAGACCCAGTACTTC
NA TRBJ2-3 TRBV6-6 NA CASSYSWGDTQYF TGTGCCAGCAGTTACTCCTGGGGGGATACGCAGTATTTT
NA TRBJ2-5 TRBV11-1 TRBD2 CASKGSGAKETQYF TGTGCCAGCAAGGGTAGCGGGGCTAAAGAGACCCAGTACTTC
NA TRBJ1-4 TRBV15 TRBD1 CATSRDTGGNEKLFF TGTGCCACCAGCAGAGATACAGGGGGAAATGAAAAACTGTTTTTT
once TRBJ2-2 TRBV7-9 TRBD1 CASSFPDREAHTGELFF TGTGCCAGCAGCTTTCCAGACAGGGAAGCCCACACCGGGGAGCTGTTTTTT
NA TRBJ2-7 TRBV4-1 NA CASSQGGRVDEQYF TGCGCCAGCAGCCAAGGGGGCAGGGTTGACGAGCAGTACTTC
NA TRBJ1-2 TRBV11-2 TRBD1 CASSFTGEYGYTF TGTGCCAGCAGCTTCACAGGGGAATATGGCTACACCTTC
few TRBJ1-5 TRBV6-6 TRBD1 CASGTANQPQHF TGTGCCAGCGGGACAGCTAATCAGCCCCAGCATTTT
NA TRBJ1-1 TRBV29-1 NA CSVETTANTEAFF TGCAGCGTTGAAACTACAGCTAACACTGAAGCTTTCTTT
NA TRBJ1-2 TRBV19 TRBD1 CASSPGQGGQAGYTF TGTGCCAGTAGTCCCGGACAGGGGGGACAAGCCGGCTACACCTTC
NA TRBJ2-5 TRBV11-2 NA CASSLVETQYF TGTGCCAGCAGCTTGGTGGAGACCCAGTACTTC
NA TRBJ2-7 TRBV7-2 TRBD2 CASSFMGLAGGRSYEQYF TGTGCCAGCAGCTTTATGGGACTAGCGGGAGGTCGTTCCTACGAGCAGTACTTC
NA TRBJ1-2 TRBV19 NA CASSIVGRPSSGYTF TGTGCCAGTAGTATAGTGGGCAGGCCCTCGAGTGGCTACACCTTC
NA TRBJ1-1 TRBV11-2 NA CASSSVSYRVLPEAFF TGTGCCAGCAGCTCCGTAAGTTATCGGGTACTACCTGAAGCTTTCTTT
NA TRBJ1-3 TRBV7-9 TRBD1 CASSLQTGAGNTIYF TGTGCCAGCAGCTTACAGACAGGGGCTGGAAACACCATATATTTT
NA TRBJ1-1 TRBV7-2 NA CASSLEGGLNTEAFF TGTGCCAGCAGCTTAGAGGGGGGTCTAAACACTGAAGCTTTCTTT
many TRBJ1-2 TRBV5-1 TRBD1 CASRTGHRGSYGYTF TGCGCCAGCAGGACGGGACACAGGGGGAGCTATGGCTACACCTTC
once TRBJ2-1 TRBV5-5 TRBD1 CASSFEGGPYNEQFF TGTGCCAGCAGCTTTGAAGGGGGCCCCTACAATGAGCAGTTCTTC
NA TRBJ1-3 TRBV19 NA CASISRARNTIYF TGTGCCAGTATATCCAGGGCTAGAAACACCATATATTTT
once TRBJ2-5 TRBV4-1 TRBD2 CASSHLPSGRSKETQYF TGCGCCAGCAGCCACTTGCCTAGCGGGAGATCCAAGGAGACCCAGTACTTC
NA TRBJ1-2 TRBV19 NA CASSRGALSYGYTF TGTGCCAGTAGTAGGGGAGCCCTGAGCTATGGCTACACCTTC
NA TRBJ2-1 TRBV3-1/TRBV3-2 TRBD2 CASSPRTSGGPGEQFF TGTGCCAGCAGCCCTCGGACTAGCGGGGGCCCGGGTGAGCAGTTCTTC
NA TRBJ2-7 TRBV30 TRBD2 CALSVPAGGYEQYF TGTGCCCTAAGTGTCCCAGCGGGGGGCTACGAGCAGTACTTC
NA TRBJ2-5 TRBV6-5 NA CASSYSGARLETQYF TGTGCCAGCAGTTACTCGGGGGCGAGGCTTGAGACCCAGTACTTC
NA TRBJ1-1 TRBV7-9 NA CASSLVVRGTTEAFF TGTGCCAGCAGCTTAGTAGTACGGGGGACCACTGAAGCTTTCTTT